The 26 T cell receptor beta chains below all came from one sample that was sequenced in a study of blood T cell repertoires in COVID-19. Repertoires were generated with immunoSEQ multiplex PCR, while TCRdb's copy carries only in-frame clones and drops some. The table has about 190,000 clones, approximately 85% seen once. Sequencing input: peripheral blood. These receptors all stem from a woman in her sixties or seventies with active or convalescent COVID-19.

The chain joins TRBV3-1 (or the pseudogene TRBV3-2) to TRBJ2-3, with D possibly being TRBD1 (5 bases). The CDR3 loop spans 17 amino acids. V was shortened by 0 bases and J by 3 bases, with 16 bases between the two germline ends. The germline CDR1 and CDR2 sequences are LGHDT and YNNKEL (reference sequence). The CDR3 sequence is CASSQDEWWQGTDTQYF. CDR3 DNA sequence: TGTGCCAGCAGCCAAGATGAGTGGTGGCAGGGTACAGATACGCAGTATTTT.

The chain combines TRBV30 with TRBJ1-1, with 8 nucleotides matching TRBD1. This CDR3 region has 15 residues. The ends lost 2 bases at V and 5 bases at J; junction bases unmatched: 10. CDR1 GTSNPN and CDR2 SVGIG come from the germline V gene (reference sequence). CDR3 DNA: TGTGCCTGGAGTCTATCGGACAGGGATTCAACTGAAGCTTTCTTT. The encoded protein is CAWSLSDRDSTEAFF.

The genes are TRBV20-1 and TRBJ2-1; perhaps TRBD1 as D (6 bases). The CDR3 is 13 amino acids. V lost 3 bases to trimming and J lost 9 bases, with 15 bases between them. Germline CDR1 DFQATT, CDR2 SNEGSKA (reference sequence). The CDR3 sequence: CSASSPDSVEQFF. The CDR3, as DNA: TGCAGTGCTAGTTCCCCGGACAGCGTTGAGCAGTTCTTC.

The chain is built from TRBV15 and TRBJ1-2, with 9 bases aligning to TRBD1. The junction had 13 bases not matched to a gene; V was cut back by 3 bases and J by 8 bases. This CDR3 region has 16 residues. Germline values: CDR1 LNHNV, CDR2 YYDKDF (reference sequence). CDR3 in amino acids: CATSRAYGTGIFGYTF. CDR3 DNA sequence: TGTGCCACCAGCAGGGCTTACGGGACAGGGATATTCGGCTACACCTTC.

The chain recombines TRBV6-6 with TRBJ1-3, with 7 bases fitting TRBD1. V lost 6 bases and J lost 9; bases outside the gene matches: 14. This CDR3 has 15 amino acids. Looked up from germline, CDR1 is MNHNY and CDR2 is SVGAGI (reference sequence). CDR3 in DNA: TGTGCCAGCAGGAACAGGGGCACTGGATTGGTCACCATATATTTT. It specifies CASRNRGTGLVTIYF.

This clone was recorded a few times. The rearrangement links TRBV4-1 to TRBJ2-1, with 8 bases matching TRBD1. CDR1 is MGHRA and CDR2 is YSYEKL in the germline V gene. Unmatched junction bases numbered 8, after V lost 1 base and J lost 9 bases. The CDR3 runs to 15 residues. The CDR3 here is CASSQADREIGEQFF. The CDR3 nucleotides are TGCGCCAGCAGCCAAGCGGACAGGGAGATAGGTGAGCAGTTCTTC.

The rearrangement links TRBV19 to TRBJ2-1; TRBD1 matches 9 bases. CDR3 length: 15 residues. After removal of 7 bases from V and 7 bases from J, the junction contained 11 bases not matched to a gene. Germline-derived CDR1 and CDR2 are LNHDA and SQIVND (reference sequence). The CDR3 loop reads CASKGQGLTRNEQFF. CDR3 DNA: TGTGCCAGTAAGGGACAGGGCCTAACTCGGAATGAGCAGTTCTTC.

V usage is TRBV30 and J usage is TRBJ2-1; TRBD2 matches at 7 bases. J lost 12 bases, V lost 1 base, and 9 bases had no gene match. Germline V gives CDR1 GTSNPN, CDR2 SVGIG (reference sequence). CDR3 length equals 13 residues. CDR3 residues: CAWSAREEGSQFF. The CDR3 DNA is TGTGCCTGGAGTGCCCGGGAGGAGGGATCGCAGTTCTTC.

The V call is TRBV9, the J call TRBJ2-1; 10 bases agree with TRBD2. Per the germline V gene, CDR1 is SGDLS and CDR2 is YYNGEE. The V segment lost 3 bases and the J segment 0 bases; nucleotides outside the gene matches: 3. The CDR3 extends over 16 amino acids. DNA of the CDR3: TGTGCCAGCAGCGGCGGACTAGCGGCCTCCTACAATGAGCAGTTCTTC. This codes for CASSGGLAASYNEQFF.

The table lists this clone with a count of one. The gene calls are TRBV2 and TRBJ1-2; 8 bases fit TRBD1. The germline CDR1 and CDR2 sequences are SNHLY and FYNNEI. V shed 6 bases, J shed 13 bases, and the junction held 13 bases outside the gene matches. The CDR3 runs to 13 residues. The CDR3 nucleotides read TGTGCCAGCAGGCCGGGACAGGTTTTCCAATGCACCTTC. This translates into CASRPGQVFQCTF.

The chain links TRBV5-6 to TRBJ2-7, with D possibly being TRBD1 (6 bases). This CDR3 is built from 16 residues. Looked up from germline, CDR1 is SGHDT and CDR2 is YYEEEE. V was clipped by 3 bases and J by 6 bases, with 22 bases between them. The CDR3 nucleotides are TGTGCCAGCAGCTCCTATGGGACGGCAGGGGAGCGCGAGCAGTACTTC. Translated: CASSSYGTAGEREQYF.

With respect to this clone: An end of the junction differs from the germline gene, which may be a read error. This sequence joins TRBV7-7 and TRBJ2-5, with D perhaps TRBD2 (7 bases). This CDR3 has 14 residues. Germline CDR1 is SSHAT and CDR2 is FNYEAQ (reference sequence). This CDR3 is CASSPRGAQETQYF. Written as DNA, the CDR3 is TGTGCTAGCAGCCCCCGGGGGGCGCAAGAGACCCAGTACTTC.

This clone was counted at least ten times. The rearrangement uses TRBV6-5 and TRBJ2-7, with D possibly TRBD2 on 6 matching bases. CDR3 length: 13 amino acids. Germline-derived CDR1 and CDR2 are MNHEY and SVGAGI. Trimming took off 7 bases at V and 2 bases at J, with 12 bases between the two ends. CDR3 coding DNA: TGTGCCAGCAATATAGCGGACCCCTACGAGCAGTACTTC. Translating it yields CASNIADPYEQYF.

The V gene is TRBV11-3, the J gene TRBJ2-1, with a weak D call TRBD2 (7 bases). Germline lookup yields CDR1 SGHNT and CDR2 YENEEA. The V end was cut by 0 bases, the J end by 5 bases, with 23 bases between. CDR3 length equals 19 residues. This CDR3 reads CASSLDLGGGLRENNEQFF. The CDR3 region has the DNA TGTGCCAGCAGCTTAGACCTGGGCGGGGGCCTTAGGGAAAACAATGAGCAGTTCTTC.

This chain uses TRBV5-5 with TRBJ2-7, with a possible D match to TRBD2 (5 bases). Trimming left V 6 bases short and J 1 base short, with 20 bases between. The CDR3 covers 16 residues. Germline V gene sequence: CDR1 SGHKS, CDR2 YYEKEE (reference sequence). The CDR3 sequence: CASTLGHGSASYEQYF. CDR3 sequence (DNA): TGTGCCAGCACCTTAGGGCATGGGAGCGCGTCCTACGAGCAGTACTTC.

This clone was counted between two and nine times. CDR3 residues: CASSPRKGVGGYTF. The CDR3 bases are TGTGCCAGCTCACCACGGAAGGGGGTAGGTGGCTACACCTTC. The V gene is TRBV18, the J gene TRBJ1-2; tentative D call: TRBD1 (6 bases). Germline loops: CDR1 KGHSH, CDR2 LQKENI. The CDR3 has 14 amino acids. The V end lost 1 base, the J end lost 7 bases, and 13 bases lay between the germline ends.

This clone was detected only a few times. The chain joins TRBV5-1 to TRBJ2-5; no firm D call. Trimming took 0 bases from V and 4 from J, leaving 10 bases between them. Looked up from germline, CDR1 is SGHRS and CDR2 is YFSETQ. The CDR3 consists of 14 residues. The CDR3: CASSLGDLIETQYF. The CDR3, as DNA: TGCGCCAGCAGCTTGGGTGACTTGATAGAGACCCAGTACTTC.

This clone was seen more than once but under ten times. V gene TRBV5-1 combines with J gene TRBJ2-7; TRBD1 matches 10 bases. Unmatched junction bases numbered 4, after V lost 3 bases and J lost 4 bases. This CDR3 is built from 14 residues. Per the germline V gene, CDR1 is SGHRS and CDR2 is YFSETQ. CDR3 DNA: TGCGCCAGCAGCTCTCCGGGACAGGGGTACGAGCAGTACTTC. Translating it yields CASSSPGQGYEQYF.

The rearrangement uses TRBV10-2 and TRBJ2-1; no reliable D call. The V end lost 4 bases, the J end lost 0 bases, and 10 bases lay between the germline ends. Germline loops: CDR1 WSHSY, CDR2 SAAADI. This CDR3 contains 15 residues. In DNA, the CDR3 is TGCGCCAGCAGTGTTGTTTCGAGCTCCTACAATGAGCAGTTCTTC. Translation: CASSVVSSSYNEQFF.

The chain couples TRBV18 to TRBJ2-7; a weak D match, TRBD2 (5 bases). V lost 3 bases and J lost 7, with 22 bases in between. Germline CDR1 is KGHSH and CDR2 is LQKENI. The CDR3 extends over 16 amino acids. For the CDR3, the DNA is TGTGCCAGCTCACCTATATTCGGGCCGGCGACGGGGGAGCAGTACTTC. This encodes CASSPIFGPATGEQYF.

The J gene is TRBJ2-3, the V gene TRBV9; D call uncertain. The CDR3 loop spans 16 amino acids. The V gene's germline CDR1 is SGDLS and CDR2 YYNGEE. The V end was cut by 0 bases, the J end by 2 bases, with 13 bases between. In nucleotides, the CDR3 is TGTGCCAGCAGCGTAGGTCTACGGCGGTACACAGATACGCAGTATTTT. Its translation is CASSVGLRRYTDTQYF.

The chain combines TRBV21-1 with TRBJ1-1; TRBD1 is taken as the D call from the table, unchecked against the DNA. TRBV21-1 is assigned pseudogene status. This CDR3 has 15 amino acids. The CDR3 region is CASSFGDREAIEAFF. The CDR3 nucleotides are TGTGCCAGCAGCTTCGGGGACAGGGAGGCGATTGAAGCTTTCTTT.

The chain carries TRBV5-1 and TRBJ2-1; 8 bases agree with TRBD1. Germline assignment: CDR1 SGHRS and CDR2 YFSETQ. CDR3 length: 18 amino acids. V lost 2 bases and J lost 0; bases outside the gene matches: 10. CDR3 sequence (DNA): TGCGCCAGCAGCTTTTCGCGACAGGGGAAGAGCTCCTACAATGAGCAGTTCTTC. It codes for CASSFSRQGKSSYNEQFF.

V and J are TRBV3-1 (or the pseudogene TRBV3-2) and TRBJ1-6; D not certain. Germline V lookup: CDR1 LGHDT, CDR2 YNNKEL (reference sequence). The ends were cut back, 2 bases at V and 11 bases at J, with 13 bases in the middle. This CDR3 is 14 amino acids long. This chain's CDR3 is CASSQKRGPAPLHF. CDR3 sequence (DNA): TGTGCCAGCAGCCAAAAAAGAGGTCCAGCACCCCTCCACTTT.

This chain links TRBV7-3 with TRBJ2-2, with TRBD2 identical over 7 bases. This CDR3 spans 15 amino acids. V was pared by 5 bases and J by 5 bases, with 8 bases of the junction left unmatched. Germline loops: CDR1 SGHTA, CDR2 FQGTGA. This CDR3 reads CASSDGGEGTGELFF. The CDR3 region has the DNA TGTGCCAGCAGCGATGGAGGGGAGGGTACCGGGGAGCTGTTTTTT. Using reference TRBV7-3 and TRBJ2-2 for the parts outside the CDR3, the full variable domain is GAGVSQTPSNKVTEKGKYVELRCDPISGHTALYWYRQSLGQGPEFLIYFQGTGAADDSGLPNDRFFAVRPEGSVSTLKIQRTERGDSAVYLCASSDGGEGTGELFFGEGSRLTVL.

The chain uses TRBV6-1 and TRBJ1-2; D remains ambiguous. Deletions cut 1 base from V and 8 bases from J, with 17 bases between. Looked up from germline, CDR1 is MNHNS and CDR2 is SASEGT. The CDR3 consists of 15 residues. Here the CDR3 reads CASSEEEGVRSGYTF. The CDR3 nucleotides are TGTGCCAGCAGTGAAGAGGAGGGCGTTAGGTCGGGCTACACCTTC.